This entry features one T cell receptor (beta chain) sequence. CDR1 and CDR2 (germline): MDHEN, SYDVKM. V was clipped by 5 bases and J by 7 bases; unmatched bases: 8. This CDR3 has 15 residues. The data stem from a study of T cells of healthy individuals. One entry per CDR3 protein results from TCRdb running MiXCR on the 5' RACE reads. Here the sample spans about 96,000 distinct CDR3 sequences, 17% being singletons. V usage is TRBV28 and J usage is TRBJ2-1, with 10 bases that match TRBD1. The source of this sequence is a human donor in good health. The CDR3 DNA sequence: TGTGCCAGCAGTCCCCTGACAGGGGGCATGAATGAGCAGTTCTTC. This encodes CASSPLTGGMNEQFF. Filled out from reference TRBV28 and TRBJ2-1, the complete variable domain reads DVKVTQSSRYLVKRTGEKVFLECVQDMDHENMFWYRQDPGLGLRLIYFSYDVKMKEKGDIPEGYSVSREKKERFSLILESASTNQTSMYLCASSPLTGGMNEQFFGPGTRLTVL.